What follows is one T cell receptor beta chain and its context. Its antigen is unidentified. At one boundary the junction diverges from the germline segment, which might be a read error. Assay: immunoSEQ multiplex PCR; the TCRdb copy retains only in-frame clones and omits some. The data contain roughly 19,000 clones, around 88% of them singletons. These data are taken from a study of chemoradiotherapy in HPV16-positive cancers. Findings and limits, study-wide: HPV-responsive T-cell expansion during chemoradiotherapy was linked to improved recurrence-free survival in HPV16-positive patients. HPV-specific T cells were functionally defined from only a couple of HPV16-positive patients.

The germline V gene has CDR1 SGHRS and CDR2 YFSETQ. This CDR3 region has 15 residues. This chain joins TRBV5-1 and TRBJ1-1; D call uncertain. The source of this sequence is a human donor with HPV-associated anogenital cancer. The sequencing here drew on blood, taken from a patient who underwent chemoradiotherapy. CDR3 bases: TGCGCCAGCAGCTTGGTGGGGAGATTGAACACTGAAGTTTTCTTT. Its translation is CASSLVGRLNTEVFF.